Detailed here is one T cell receptor beta chain. Its target is unknown. The PCR ran on 60 Vbeta and 13 Jbeta primers. Repertoires were generated with immunoSEQ multiplex PCR, while TCRdb's copy carries only in-frame clones and drops some. The sample has 100,000 or so clones, less than 75% seen once. These data come from a study of cytomegalovirus exposure and HLA in healthy donors. General study results and limits: Data from an earlier analysis indicated that most TCR beta V segments were productive either about 87% or about 30% of the time. Investigators reported fewer than 200 TCR beta chains as tied to cytomegalovirus. Later on, an analysis found that several of the most significant clusters appeared to be linked to common viral pathogens, which included parvovirus B19. CMV serostatus alone was available as immune exposure information.

J gave up 6 bases and V 4 bases, and 8 bases lay outside the gene matches. Germline V gene data show CDR1 as SGHNT and CDR2 as YYREEE (reference sequence). The CDR3 is made up of 15 amino acids. The V and J genes are TRBV5-4 and TRBJ2-1; TRBD1 matches 9 bases. Material: PBMCs. The clonotype comes from a woman in her 30s in good health and CMV-seropositive. CDR3 nucleotide sequence: TGTGCCAGCAGCGAGGGGACAGGGAGAACCAATGAGCAGTTCTTC. It is translated as CASSEGTGRTNEQFF.